This T cell receptor beta chain was documented in a study of T-cell memory formation after mild COVID-19. CDR3 length: 15 residues. Germline V gives CDR1 MGHDK, CDR2 SYGVNS. V gave up 9 bases and J gave up 1 base, with 19 bases separating them. Using its own MiXCR run on the 5' RACE reads, TCRdb lists one record per CDR3 protein. This sample has roughly 510,000 distinct CDR3 sequences, with 15% to 20% found just once. This clonotype originated in an adult woman who had mild COVID-19 (a few samples of this study predate the infection). Cell type and time point are not known. V gene TRBV25-1 combines with J gene TRBJ2-7, with D perhaps assigned TRBD1 or TRBD2 (6 bases each). The sequenced material came from PBMCs or a T cell subset sorted from them (not recorded which). In nucleotides, the CDR3 is TGTGCCAGTCATGGATGGGGGGACAAGTCCTACGAGCAGTACTTC. Translation gives CASHGWGDKSYEQYF.